The present entry profiles one T cell receptor (beta chain) with its context. The repertoire was sequenced with immunoSEQ multiplex PCR; TCRdb's copy has only in-frame clones and lacks some. The data show roughly 59,000 clones, 75% to 90% seen once. The sample is drawn from a study of technical replicates of blood from a few donors. The CDR3 covers 15 residues. J gave up 2 bases and V 3 bases, and 1 base lay outside the gene matches. CDR1 and CDR2 from the germline V gene are SGHKS and YYEKEE (reference sequence). The source material was PBMCs. The rearrangement joins TRBV5-5 to TRBJ2-1, with TRBD2 matching 11 bases. The sequence derives from a human donor in good health. Some clones in this sample may be carry-over from other donors' samples. The CDR3 sequence: CASSSGLAAYNEQFF. CDR3 nucleotides: TGTGCCAGCAGCTCGGGACTAGCGGCCTACAATGAGCAGTTCTTC.